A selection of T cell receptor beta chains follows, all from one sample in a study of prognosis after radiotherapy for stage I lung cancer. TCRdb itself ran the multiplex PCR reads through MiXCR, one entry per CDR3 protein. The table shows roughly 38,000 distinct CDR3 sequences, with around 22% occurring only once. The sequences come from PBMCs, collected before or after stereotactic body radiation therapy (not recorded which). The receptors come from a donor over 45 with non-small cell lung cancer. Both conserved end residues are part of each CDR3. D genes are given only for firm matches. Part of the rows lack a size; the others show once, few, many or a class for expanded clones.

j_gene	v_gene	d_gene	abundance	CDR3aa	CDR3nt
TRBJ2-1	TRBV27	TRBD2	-	CANSSARNSGSYAGSYNEQFF	TGTGCCAACAGCAGCGCAAGGAACAGCGGGAGTTACGCGGGCTCCTACAATGAGCAGTTCTTC
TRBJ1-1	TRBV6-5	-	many	CASSYSDTRRAFF	TGTGCCAGCAGTTACTCTGACACTAGAAGAGCTTTCTTT
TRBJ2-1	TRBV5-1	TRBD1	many	CASSIAGQGAWEQFF	TGCGCCAGCAGCATCGCGGGACAGGGGGCGTGGGAGCAGTTCTTC
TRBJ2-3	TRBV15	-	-	CATSPGGAGVHYFTTDTQYF	TGTGCCACCAGCCCTGGGGGGGCGGGAGTGCATTACTTCACTACAGATACGCAGTATTTT
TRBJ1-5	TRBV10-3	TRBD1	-	CAISQGQQFDQPQRF	TGTGCCATCAGCCAGGGACAGCAGTTCGATCAGCCCCAGCGTTTT
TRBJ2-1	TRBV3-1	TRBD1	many	CASSQGTGRSDEQFF	TGTGCCAGCAGCCAAGGGACAGGGAGATCGGATGAGCAGTTCTTC
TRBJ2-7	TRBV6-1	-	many	CASRSTRGGGAYEQYF	TGTGCCAGCAGATCTACTAGGGGTGGCGGGGCTTACGAGCAGTACTTC
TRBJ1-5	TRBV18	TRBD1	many	CASSLTGGADQPQHF	TGTGCCAGCTCACTGACAGGGGGCGCGGATCAGCCCCAGCATTTT
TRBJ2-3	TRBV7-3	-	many	CASSSGKSTDTQYF	TGTGCCAGCAGCTCTGGAAAGAGCACAGATACGCAGTATTTT
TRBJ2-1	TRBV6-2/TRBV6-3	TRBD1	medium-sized	CATLGGQGIYNEQFF	TGTGCCACCCTCGGGGGACAGGGAATTTACAATGAGCAGTTCTTC
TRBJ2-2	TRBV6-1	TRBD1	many	CASRRDRVRAGELFF	TGTGCCAGCAGAAGGGACAGGGTGAGGGCCGGGGAGCTGTTTTTT
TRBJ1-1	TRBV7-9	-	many	CASRRGNTEAFF	TGTGCCAGCCGACGGGGGAACACTGAAGCTTTCTTT
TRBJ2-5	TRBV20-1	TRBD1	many	CSARVLGQGEETQYF	TGCAGTGCTAGGGTTTTGGGACAGGGGGAAGAGACCCAGTACTTC
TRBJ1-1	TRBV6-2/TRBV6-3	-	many	CASSDQTVNTEAFF	TGTGCCAGCAGTGACCAGACGGTGAACACTGAAGCTTTCTTT
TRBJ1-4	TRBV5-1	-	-	CASSPRWGEEVNEKLFF	TGCGCCAGCAGCCCTAGATGGGGAGAGGAAGTTAATGAAAAACTGTTTTTT
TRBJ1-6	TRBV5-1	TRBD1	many	CASSWGQANSPLHF	TGCGCCAGCAGCTGGGGACAGGCTAATTCACCCCTCCACTTT
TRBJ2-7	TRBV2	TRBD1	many	CASQGVGDYEQYF	TGTGCCAGCCAGGGGGTGGGGGACTACGAGCAGTACTTC
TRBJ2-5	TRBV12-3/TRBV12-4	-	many	CASSPEPSPISQYF	TGTGCCAGCAGCCCCGAACCAAGCCCTATCTCCCAGTACTTC
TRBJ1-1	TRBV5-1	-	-	CASSLDGQWNTEAFF	TGCGCCAGCAGCTTGGATGGGCAGTGGAACACTGAAGCTTTCTTT
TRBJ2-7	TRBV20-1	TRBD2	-	CSARDRWGGIPYEQYF	TGCAGTGCTAGAGATAGGTGGGGGGGGATTCCCTACGAGCAGTACTTC
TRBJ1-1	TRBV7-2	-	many	CASSPFYDAEAFF	TGTGCCAGCAGTCCCTTTTACGACGCTGAAGCTTTCTTT
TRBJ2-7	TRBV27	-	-	CASSLDLQAQFHEQYF	TGTGCCAGCAGTTTAGACCTACAGGCTCAGTTCCACGAGCAGTACTTC
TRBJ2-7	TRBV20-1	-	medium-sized	CSARVGTYEQYF	TGCAGTGCTAGAGTGGGGACCTACGAGCAGTACTTC
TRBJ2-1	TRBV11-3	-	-	CASSLGLLSRNEQFF	TGTGCCAGCAGCTTAGGATTGCTATCGCGAAATGAGCAGTTCTTC
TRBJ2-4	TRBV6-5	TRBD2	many	CASSYSSTGGAKNIQYF	TGTGCCAGCAGTTACTCGAGCACGGGAGGAGCCAAAAACATTCAGTACTTC
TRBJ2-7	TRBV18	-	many	CASSPTAGRVLYEQYF	TGTGCCAGCTCACCAACCGCGGGAAGGGTCCTTTACGAGCAGTACTTC
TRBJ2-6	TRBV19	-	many	CASSIAPGRSGSGANVLTF	TGTGCCAGTAGTATAGCACCCGGACGGTCGGGTTCTGGGGCCAACGTCCTGACTTTC
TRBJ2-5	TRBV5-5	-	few	CASSLTPTGGQETQYF	TGTGCCAGCAGCTTGACTCCGACGGGCGGTCAAGAGACCCAGTACTTC
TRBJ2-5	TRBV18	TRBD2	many	CASSPDLAGGTSQETQYF	TGTGCCAGCTCACCAGACTTAGCGGGAGGGACTAGCCAAGAGACCCAGTACTTC
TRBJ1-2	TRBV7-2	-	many	CASSLVQGNYGYTF	TGTGCCAGCAGCTTAGTTCAGGGAAACTATGGCTACACCTTC
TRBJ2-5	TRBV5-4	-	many	CASSLGSGQETQYF	TGTGCCAGCAGCTTGGGTAGCGGACAAGAGACCCAGTACTTC
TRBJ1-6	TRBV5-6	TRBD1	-	CASSLVLGQENSTLHF	TGTGCCAGCAGCTTGGTACTGGGACAGGAAAATTCAACCCTCCACTTT
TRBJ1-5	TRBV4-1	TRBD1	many	CASSRTEGAGQPQHF	TGCGCCAGCAGCCGAACGGAGGGGGCTGGACAGCCCCAGCATTTT
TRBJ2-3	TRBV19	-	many	CASRPEYTDTQYF	TGTGCCAGCCGACCGGAGTACACAGATACGCAGTATTTT
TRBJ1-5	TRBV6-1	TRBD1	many	CASSARTGGNQPQHF	TGTGCCAGCAGTGCCCGGACAGGGGGCAATCAGCCCCAGCATTTT
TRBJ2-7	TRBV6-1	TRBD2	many	CASSDGTTSYEQYF	TGTGCCAGCAGTGACGGGACTACCTCCTACGAGCAGTACTTC
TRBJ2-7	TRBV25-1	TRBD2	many	CASSEWGGYGPYEQYF	TGTGCCAGCAGTGAGTGGGGGGGTTACGGCCCTTACGAGCAGTACTTC
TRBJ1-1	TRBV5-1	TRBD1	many	CASSLGVEGATEAFF	TGCGCCAGCAGCTTGGGAGTGGAGGGGGCGACTGAAGCTTTCTTT
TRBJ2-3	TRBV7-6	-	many	CASSLAGGLSTDTQYF	TGTGCCAGCAGCTTAGCTGGCGGGTTAAGCACAGATACGCAGTATTTT
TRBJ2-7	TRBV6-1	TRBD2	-	CASRCTSAYYEQYF	TGTGCCAGCAGGTGTACTAGCGCCTACTATGAGCAGTACTTC
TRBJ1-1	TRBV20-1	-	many	CRVVLNTEAFF	TGCAGGGTAGTATTGAACACTGAAGCTTTCTTT
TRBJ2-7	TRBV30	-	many	CAWSDRQIYEQYF	TGTGCCTGGAGTGACAGGCAGATCTACGAGCAGTACTTC
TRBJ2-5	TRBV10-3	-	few	CAISVPDGETQYF	TGTGCCATCAGTGTTCCGGACGGGGAGACCCAGTACTTC
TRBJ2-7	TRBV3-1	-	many	CASSPGVGFSGGDYEQYF	TGTGCCAGCAGTCCCGGGGTCGGTTTTAGTGGCGGAGACTACGAGCAGTACTTC
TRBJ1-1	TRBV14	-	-	CASSQLLSAEAFF	TGTGCCAGCAGCCAACTTCTTAGTGCTGAAGCTTTCTTT
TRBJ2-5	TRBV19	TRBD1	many	CASSPKRGPRETQYF	TGTGCCAGTAGTCCGAAGAGGGGGCCCCGAGAGACCCAGTACTTC
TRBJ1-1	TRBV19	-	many	CASTPGRVMTEAFF	TGTGCCAGTACCCCCGGCAGGGTCATGACTGAAGCTTTCTTT
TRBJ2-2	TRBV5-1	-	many	CASSLDFRGTGELFF	TGCGCCAGCAGCTTGGATTTTAGGGGGACCGGGGAGCTGTTTTTT
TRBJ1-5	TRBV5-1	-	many	CASSFDGRGQPQHF	TGCGCCAGCAGCTTTGACGGCCGGGGGCAGCCCCAGCATTTT
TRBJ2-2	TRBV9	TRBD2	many	CASSVVSGFGELFF	TGTGCCAGCAGCGTAGTTAGCGGGTTCGGGGAGCTGTTTTTT
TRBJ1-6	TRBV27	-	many	CASSFRLGSPLHF	TGTGCCAGCAGTTTCAGGCTGGGATCACCCCTCCACTTT
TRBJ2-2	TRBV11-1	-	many	CASSLTLDPTGELFF	TGTGCCAGCAGCTTAACCTTAGATCCCACCGGGGAGCTGTTTTTT
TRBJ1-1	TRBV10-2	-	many	CASQDPLTDINTEAFF	TGCGCCAGTCAGGACCCCTTGACAGATATCAACACTGAAGCTTTCTTT
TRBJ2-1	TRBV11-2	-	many	CASSQGIGLYNEQFF	TGTGCCAGCAGCCAAGGGATCGGGTTATACAATGAGCAGTTCTTC
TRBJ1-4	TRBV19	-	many	CASSTQFVGEKLFF	TGTGCCAGTAGTACCCAATTTGTCGGGGAAAAACTGTTTTTT